This T cell receptor beta chain was observed in a study of T cell responses to AZD1222 COVID-19 vaccine. Looked up from germline, CDR1 is LNHDA and CDR2 is SQIVND (reference sequence). V lost 1 base to trimming and J lost 0 bases; unmatched junction nucleotides: 1. This CDR3 has 15 residues. Second-dose schedules of about 4 or about 12 weeks were combined. Assay used: immunoSEQ multiplex PCR; TCRdb lists only in-frame clones, some missing. In the table there are approximately 140,000 clones, over 75% of which are singletons. Study-wide findings and caveats: Sampled repertoires all dated from after the peak T cell response. Increases in Spike-specific TCR breadth and depth were seen after two AZD1222 doses.

Concerning this clone: Its cognate antigen is unknown.

The J gene is TRBJ2-3, the V gene TRBV19; the match to TRBD2 covers 7 bases. This specimen consisted of peripheral blood, obtained 28 days after the second AZD1222 dose. The TCR comes from an adult who received the AZD1222 COVID-19 vaccine. The CDR3 bases are TGTGCCAGTAGTATAGGCGGGGGTAGCACAGATACGCAGTATTTT. It translates to CASSIGGGSTDTQYF.